What follows describes a single T cell receptor beta chain. Its target is not known. The study reverse transcribed the entire isolated RNA, so it sequenced expressed TCRB transcripts. Naive, central memory and regulatory T cell samples came to a mean of approximately 3.57 million reads. This table comes from immunoSEQ multiplex PCR, and its TCRdb copy is limited to in-frame clones, with some not included. Of 25,000 to 30,000 clones in the sample, 65% were seen once. These data come from a study of beta chain features in type 1 diabetes. Study-level background: Over all samples combined, about 100,000,000 sorted cells were examined. Points from the study as a whole: Within patients, naive, central memory and Treg TCRB repertoires seemed more similar than within healthy donors. A potential PCR bias toward shorter templates would be equal in patient and control samples. For Type 1 diabetes patients, all four CD4+ subsets carried TCRB CDR3s that were moderately but significantly shorter.

The CDR3 is 13 amino acids. V gave up 2 bases and J gave up 3 bases, with 8 bases separating them. CDR1 and CDR2 from the germline V gene are ENHRY and SYGVKD. This chain joins TRBV10-3 and TRBJ2-7; D call uncertain. The TCR was taken from a young woman with type 1 diabetes. What was sequenced was Tregs from blood. CDR3 coding DNA: TGTGCCATCAGTGAGGGGCAGGACTACGAGCAGTACTTC. Translating gives CAISEGQDYEQYF.